Shown below are 27 T cell receptor beta chains from a single sample sequenced in a study of T-cell memory formation after mild COVID-19. TCRdb itself ran the 5' RACE reads through MiXCR, one entry per CDR3 protein. The data show 400,000 to 500,000 distinct CDR3 sequences, under 20% seen once. The sample comprised PBMCs or a T cell subset sorted from them (not recorded which). The source of these receptors is a man aged 18-30 years who had mild COVID-19 (a few samples of this study predate the infection). Cell type and time point are not known.

This clonotype was picked up a small number of times. The chain recombines TRBV15 with TRBJ2-1; TRBD2 matches at 14 bases. J was trimmed by 7 bases and V by 5 bases; bases with no gene match: 4. This CDR3 contains 15 residues. Germline CDR1 and CDR2: LNHNV and YYDKDF (reference sequence). Here the CDR3 DNA reads TGTGCCACCAGCGGAGGGACTAGCGGGGGAAATGAGCAGTTCTTC. Translation gives CATSGGTSGGNEQFF.

This rearrangement joins TRBV4-3 to TRBJ1-4, with TRBD1 identical over 9 bases. Germline V gene sequence: CDR1 LGHNA, CDR2 YSLEER. The CDR3 loop spans 15 amino acids. With V trimmed by 1 base and J by 6 bases, 3 bases remained unmatched. The CDR3, as DNA: TGCGCCAGCAGCCAAGTAGGGGACAGGGATGAAAAACTGTTTTTT. Translating gives CASSQVGDRDEKLFF.

This chain joins TRBV9 and TRBJ2-1; D is uncertain. This CDR3 has 15 amino acids. Germline CDR1 reads SGDLS; CDR2 reads YYNGEE. V was pared by 0 bases and J by 4 bases, with 11 bases between. In DNA, the CDR3 is TGTGCCAGCAGCGTAGACTCGTGGCCTTACAATGAGCAGTTCTTC. This gives the protein CASSVDSWPYNEQFF.

The chain joins TRBV20-1 to TRBJ2-6, with D perhaps matching TRBD1 or TRBD2 (6 bases each). Trimming took 7 bases from V and 4 from J, leaving 14 bases between them. This CDR3 has 14 residues. Germline V CDR1 and CDR2: DFQATT, SNEGSKA (reference sequence). CDR3 coding DNA: TGCAGTGTTAGCGGCCAGGGGGGGGCCAACGTCCTGACTTTC. Its protein is CSVSGQGGANVLTF.

The genes are TRBV2 and TRBJ2-1, with 9 bases aligning to TRBD2. V lost 1 base to trimming and J lost 7 bases; unmatched junction nucleotides: 5. This CDR3 region has 15 residues. The germline V gene encodes CDR1 SNHLY and CDR2 FYNNEI. The DNA for the CDR3 is TGTGCCAGCAGTGAAGGGAGCGGGGGGTATAATGAGCAGTTCTTC. Amino acids: CASSEGSGGYNEQFF.

The J gene is TRBJ1-6, the V gene TRBV5-1; 7 positions match TRBD1. The germline gives CDR1 SGHRS, CDR2 YFSETQ. V shed 4 bases and J 3 bases; nucleotides not matched to a gene: 7. The CDR3 extends over 16 amino acids. The CDR3 DNA is TGCGCCAGCAGCGAAATCAGGGGGGTCTATAATTCACCCCTCCACTTT. Its protein product is CASSEIRGVYNSPLHF. Together with reference TRBV5-1 and TRBJ1-6, the CDR3 gives the full variable domain: KAGVTQTPRYLIKTRGQQVTLSCSPISGHRSVSWYQQTPGQGLQFLFEYFSETQRNKGNFPGRFSGRQFSNSRSEMNVSTLELGDSALYLCASSEIRGVYNSPLHFGNGTRLTVT.

This clonotype was counted between two and nine times. The chain uses TRBV7-8 and TRBJ2-5; 16 nucleotides agree with TRBD2. The CDR3 spans 20 residues. Germline values: CDR1 SGHVS, CDR2 FQNEAQ. J lost 4 bases, V lost 5 bases, and 16 bases had no gene match. In nucleotides, the CDR3 is TGTGCCAGCAGCGCCACGCGTCCGGGACTAGCGGGGGGGCGGGGAGAGACCCAGTACTTC. It is translated as CASSATRPGLAGGRGETQYF. Using reference TRBV7-8 and TRBJ2-5 for the parts outside the CDR3, the full variable domain is GAGVSQSPRYKVAKRGQDVALRCDPISGHVSLFWYQQALGQGPEFLTYFQNEAQLDKSGLPSDRFFAERPEGSVSTLKIQRTQQEDSAVYLCASSATRPGLAGGRGETQYFGPGTRLLVL.

This clonotype was found a few times. The chain recombines TRBV15 with TRBJ2-5, with unresolved D. V lost 0 bases and J 1 base, leaving 12 bases between the germline ends. CDR3 size: 16 residues. CDR1 is LNHNV and CDR2 is YYDKDF in the germline V gene (reference sequence). CDR3 in amino acids: CATSRDKSFPQETQYF. The CDR3, as DNA: TGTGCCACCAGCAGAGATAAGTCCTTCCCCCAAGAGACCCAGTACTTC.

This clonotype is medium-sized in the sample. A junction boundary mismatches the germline segment, possibly from a read error. V and J are TRBV5-1 and TRBJ2-5; D could derive from TRBD1 or TRBD2 (5 bases each). Germline lookup yields CDR1 SGHRS and CDR2 YFSETQ. The CDR3 loop spans 12 amino acids. The CDR3 protein is CASSLEGETQYF. The CDR3 coding sequence is TGTGCCAGCAGCTTAGAGGGGGAGACCCAGTACTTC.

There are a few counts of this clonotype. The chain carries TRBV10-3 and TRBJ1-6; D is unclear. Trimming pared 6 bases from V and 6 bases from J, leaving 6 bases between. This CDR3 spans 12 amino acids. Germline lookup yields CDR1 ENHRY and CDR2 SYGVKD. The CDR3 DNA sequence: TGTGCCATCAGCGCCGCTAATTCACCCCTCCACTTT. Amino acids: CAISAANSPLHF.

This clonotype has just a few counts. The chain recombines TRBV12-3 or TRBV12-4 with TRBJ1-1; 7 bases line up with TRBD1. This CDR3 comprises 13 residues. The V segment lost 6 bases and the J segment 11 bases; nucleotides outside the gene matches: 12. The CDR3 DNA reads as TGTGCCAGCAGGGATGGGACAGCTGTATTGGCTTTCTTT. Translating gives CASRDGTAVLAFF.

The CDR3 spells CAAWGGNTIYF. The DNA for the CDR3 is TGTGCCGCGTGGGGGGGGAACACCATATATTTT. The chain joins TRBV10-3 to TRBJ1-3; D is possibly TRBD1 (5 bases). The CDR3 is made up of 11 amino acids. CDR1 is ENHRY and CDR2 is SYGVKD in the germline V gene. Trimming stripped 11 bases from V and 7 bases from J, with 12 bases between.

As concerns this clonotype: A read error may be the cause here, since a much bigger clone is one base away. Without the conserved terminal phenylalanine or tryptophan, this CDR3 likely stems from a read error. The V and J genes are TRBV20-1 and TRBJ2-4; TRBD1 aligns across 11 bases. The CDR3 sequence is 15 residues long. Germline V gene data show CDR1 as DFQATT and CDR2 as SNEGSKA (reference sequence). V gave up 4 bases and J gave up 5 bases; unmatched junction bases: 7. This CDR3 reads CSAIPGQGGQNIQYL. Here the CDR3 DNA reads TGCAGTGCTATTCCGGGACAGGGGGGCCAAAACATTCAGTACTTA.

The gene calls are TRBV4-2 and TRBJ1-5, with D possibly matching TRBD1 (6 bases). V was trimmed by 1 base and J by 7 bases, leaving 14 bases between them. Germline V gives CDR1 LGHNA, CDR2 YNFKEQ. The CDR3 consists of 15 residues. The CDR3 reads CASSQGGGAGQPQHF. CDR3 nucleotide sequence: TGTGCCAGCAGCCAAGGCGGGGGGGCCGGGCAGCCCCAGCATTTT.

This clonotype has more than one count but fewer than ten. The J gene is TRBJ2-7, the V gene TRBV5-1; 9 bases match TRBD2. Trimming cost V 0 bases and J 6 bases; bases outside gene matches: 7. Germline loops: CDR1 SGHRS, CDR2 YFSETQ. The CDR3 totals 15 residues. This CDR3 is CASSLGLAGQGEQYF. For the CDR3, the DNA is TGCGCCAGCAGCTTGGGTCTAGCGGGGCAAGGCGAGCAGTACTTC.

V usage is TRBV6-6 and J usage is TRBJ1-5; no clear D gene. V was trimmed by 0 bases and J by 7 bases, leaving 7 bases between them. The CDR3 is made up of 13 amino acids. Germline loops: CDR1 MNHNY, CDR2 SVGAGI (reference sequence). CDR3 sequence: CASSYSPVQPQHF. DNA of the CDR3: TGTGCCAGCAGTTACTCGCCGGTACAGCCCCAGCATTTT.

This clonotype has more than one count but fewer than ten. This sequence joins TRBV10-2 and TRBJ1-3, with 9 bases fitting TRBD1. CDR3 size: 17 residues. Per the germline V gene, CDR1 is WSHSY and CDR2 is SAAADI. The trim removed 8 bases at V and 0 bases at J, leaving 11 bases unmatched. The CDR3 DNA reads TGCGCCAGCCGGTTGGACAGGGGAGGATCCTCTGGAAACACCATATATTTT. Translation gives CASRLDRGGSSGNTIYF.

This clonotype was observed a few times. The rearrangement joins TRBV25-1 to TRBJ1-5; TRBD1 aligns across 12 bases. CDR1 and CDR2 from the germline V gene are MGHDK and SYGVNS. With 3 bases clipped from V and 7 bases from J, the junction kept 4 bases outside the gene matches. This CDR3 has 15 residues. In nucleotides, the CDR3 is TGTGCCAGCAGTGATGCCGGGACAGGGGGCCAGCCCCAGCATTTT. Its protein is CASSDAGTGGQPQHF.

In this sample, this clonotype turned up many times. The chain employs TRBV5-1 and TRBJ1-1; D is unclear. From germline, CDR1 is SGHRS and CDR2 YFSETQ. CDR3 length equals 15 residues. Between the trimmed V and J ends, which lost 4 bases and 11 bases, there was a span of 24 bases. The CDR3 sequence is CASSPNNPDRQAAFF. CDR3 DNA: TGCGCCAGCAGCCCGAATAACCCCGACCGGCAAGCGGCTTTCTTT. The whole variable domain, filled in from reference TRBV5-1 and TRBJ1-1, reads KAGVTQTPRYLIKTRGQQVTLSCSPISGHRSVSWYQQTPGQGLQFLFEYFSETQRNKGNFPGRFSGRQFSNSRSEMNVSTLELGDSALYLCASSPNNPDRQAAFFGQGTRLTVV.

This clonotype was seen a handful of times. V and J are TRBV12-5 and TRBJ2-1; 9 bases align to TRBD1. Germline CDR1 reads LGHNT; CDR2 reads FRNRAP. This CDR3 is built from 18 residues. Trimming cost V 4 bases and J 0 bases; bases outside gene matches: 10. CDR3 sequence (DNA): TGTGCTAGTGGTTGGACCCGGGACAGGGCCAGCTCCTACAATGAGCAGTTCTTC. Protein: CASGWTRDRASSYNEQFF.

This clonotype was picked up a small number of times. The V and J genes are TRBV4-1 and TRBJ1-3; D ambiguous. Germline CDR1 MGHRA, CDR2 YSYEKL. The V gene lost 9 bases and the J gene lost 5 bases, with 11 bases spanning the gap. This CDR3 region has 12 residues. The CDR3 sequence is CASGEHRNTIYF. The CDR3 DNA sequence: TGCGCCAGTGGGGAGCATCGAAACACCATATATTTT.

This clonotype was detected only a few times. The chain uses TRBV7-9 and TRBJ2-2; weak D call: TRBD2 (6 bases). Germline V lookup: CDR1 SEHNR, CDR2 FQNEAQ (reference sequence). Trimming cost V 8 bases and J 5 bases, with 15 bases left between them. The CDR3 is 14 residues long. CDR3 sequence: CASRPRGETGELFF. The DNA of the CDR3 is TGTGCCAGCCGTCCCCGCGGGGAAACCGGGGAGCTGTTTTTT.

Ten or more counts support this clonotype. The rearrangement joins TRBV6-5 to TRBJ1-5; D is undetermined. The CDR3 is 17 residues long. CDR1 is MNHEY and CDR2 is SVGAGI in the germline V gene. V was pared by 6 bases and J by 1 base, with 19 bases between. The CDR3 bases are TGTGCCAGCAGCTATTCCTACCCCCCGTCGAGCAATCAGCCCCAGCATTTT. As protein: CASSYSYPPSSNQPQHF.

The CDR3: CASRQDREKEQYV. Written as DNA, the CDR3 is TGTGCCAGCAGACAGGACAGGGAGAAAGAGCAGTACGTC. The genes are TRBV2 and TRBJ2-7; 8 bases are a match to TRBD1. Germline V lookup: CDR1 SNHLY, CDR2 FYNNEI. The CDR3 contains 13 residues. V dropped 6 bases and J dropped 7; count of bases not matched to a gene: 8.

The chain links TRBV5-1 to TRBJ2-3, with 10 bases matching TRBD2. CDR1 is SGHRS, CDR2 YFSETQ, per germline. V shed 3 bases, J shed 3 bases, and the junction held 10 bases outside the gene matches. The CDR3 runs to 17 residues. The CDR3 protein is CASSSTTSGVSTDTQYF. CDR3 in DNA: TGCGCCAGCAGCTCGACAACTAGCGGGGTATCGACAGATACGCAGTATTTT.

CDR3 residues: CASSLVGTLLLGTEAFF. The CDR3 region has the DNA TGCGCCAGCAGCTTGGTTGGGACCCTTCTTCTTGGCACTGAAGCTTTCTTT. The V and J genes are TRBV5-1 and TRBJ1-1, with a tentative D call TRBD1 (5 bases). The CDR3 has 17 residues. Germline CDR1 and CDR2: SGHRS and YFSETQ. V shed 0 bases and J shed 4 bases, with 19 bases lying between them.

This clonotype was counted many times. The J gene is TRBJ1-1, the V gene TRBV12-3 or TRBV12-4, with D possibly being TRBD1 (5 bases). V lost 6 bases and J lost 1, with 9 bases in between. The CDR3 totals 13 residues. CDR3 in DNA: TGTGCCAGCAGGGCGGGGGGGAACACTGAAGCTTTCTTT. This gives the protein CASRAGGNTEAFF.